One and the same sample provided the 21 T cell receptor beta chains below, sequenced in a study of metastatic and nonmetastatic thyroid tumors. From the PCR reads, TCRdb re-called clones with MiXCR. Among about 24,000 clones listed, approximately 20% were seen once. No treatment had been given to any patient before thyroid surgery. Input material: blood. These receptors were obtained from a female donor with papillary thyroid cancer or a benign thyroid nodule (not recorded which). Some clones in this sample may be carry-over from other donors' samples.

This clone was recorded many times. This rearrangement joins TRBV15 to TRBJ2-1; TRBD2 agrees at 9 bases. The germline V gene encodes CDR1 LNHNV and CDR2 YYDKDF (reference sequence). This CDR3 region has 18 residues. The V segment lost 0 bases and the J segment 3 bases; nucleotides outside the gene matches: 9. CDR3 sequence: CATSRDPGAGGIYNEQFF. As DNA, the CDR3 is TGTGCCACCAGCAGAGATCCGGGGGCGGGGGGGATCTACAATGAGCAGTTCTTC.

The V gene is TRBV6-1, the J gene TRBJ2-5; no definite D call. V lost 2 bases and J 8 bases, leaving 15 bases between the germline ends. This CDR3 contains 14 residues. The germline gives CDR1 MNHNS, CDR2 SASEGT. The chain's CDR3 is CASSELSFGDTQYF. The CDR3 DNA is TGTGCCAGCAGTGAACTCTCCTTTGGTGATACCCAGTACTTC.

J is TRBJ2-5 and V is TRBV24-1; D unresolved. V lost 3 bases and J lost 5, with 9 bases in between. Looked up from germline, CDR1 is KGHDR and CDR2 is SFDVKD. This CDR3 contains 13 residues. Written as DNA, the CDR3 is TGTGCCACCAGTGATCAATTTGGGGAGACCCAGTACTTC. Its protein product is CATSDQFGETQYF.

CDR3 loop: CEGTTSGGTYMQYF. DNA of the CDR3: TGTGAAGGCACAACTAGCGGGGGAACCTATATGCAGTATTTT. This chain links TRBV6-2 or TRBV6-3 with TRBJ2-3; 11 bases are a match to TRBD2. Germline values: CDR1 MNHEY, CDR2 SVGEGT. The CDR3 is 14 residues long.

The V and J genes are TRBV3-1 and TRBJ1-2; D ambiguous. There are 14 residues in the CDR3. Per germline, CDR1 LGHDT and CDR2 YNNKEL (reference sequence). Trimming cost V 5 bases and J 4 bases, with 14 bases left between them. The CDR3 loop is CASSKDTGSYGYTF. The CDR3 DNA reads as TGTGCCAGCAGCAAGGATACGGGCTCCTATGGCTACACCTTC.

This clone has at least ten counts. The chain recombines TRBV6-4 with TRBJ1-5; TRBD1 matches at 12 bases. Germline values: CDR1 MRHNA, CDR2 SNTAGT. This CDR3 is 15 amino acids long. V lost 3 bases to trimming and J lost 7 bases; unmatched junction nucleotides: 4. CDR3 region: CASSDGTGGGQPQHF. The DNA of the CDR3 is TGTGCCAGCAGTGATGGGACAGGGGGCGGACAGCCCCAGCATTTT.

Notes on this clone: It may be a read error: a sequence one base away is much more abundant. V is TRBV2 and J is TRBJ2-3; 9 bases map to TRBD2. The trim removed 4 bases at V and 5 bases at J, leaving 16 bases unmatched. Germline V gene data show CDR1 as SNHLY and CDR2 as FYNNEI. The CDR3 contains 18 residues. The CDR3 here is CASSAPSGIAGAKDTQYF. In nucleotides, the CDR3 is TGTGCCAGCAGTGCCCCCTCTGGCATAGCGGGAGCCAAAGATACGCAGTATTTT. Full variable domain (remainder filled in from reference TRBV2 and TRBJ2-3): EPEVTQTPSHQVTQMGQEVILRCVPISNHLYFYWYRQILGQKVEFLVSFYNNEISEKSEIFDDQFSVERPDGSNFTLKIRSTKLEDSAMYFCASSAPSGIAGAKDTQYFGPGTRLTVL.

This clone was counted ten times or more. The CDR3 DNA reads as TGTGCCAGTAGTACCTCCGGGACAGGGAGTGCCGAGCAGTACTTC. It yields the protein CASSTSGTGSAEQYF. V and J are TRBV19 and TRBJ2-7; 9 bases are a match to TRBD1. CDR1 is LNHDA and CDR2 is SQIVND in the germline V gene (reference sequence). This CDR3 comprises 15 residues. Trimming took 4 bases from V and 6 from J; bases not matched to a gene: 10.

The chain couples TRBV30 to TRBJ1-2; no firm D call. V lost 1 base and J lost 7, with 7 bases in between. The CDR3 has 11 amino acids. Germline lookup yields CDR1 GTSNPN and CDR2 SVGIG (reference sequence). The chain's CDR3 is CAWSGAVGYTF. The CDR3 DNA is TGTGCCTGGAGTGGCGCGGTTGGCTACACCTTC.

On this clone itself: An end of the junction does not agree with germline; a read error may underlie this. The chain combines TRBV12-5 with TRBJ1-1; a possible D gene is TRBD1 (6 bases). Germline V gives CDR1 LGHNT, CDR2 FRNRAP. The CDR3 contains 15 residues. This CDR3 reads CASGFSRDMNTEVFF. The DNA of the CDR3 is TGTGCTAGTGGTTTTTCCCGGGACATGAACACTGAAGTTTTCTTT.

This clone was picked up many times. The chain employs TRBV2 and TRBJ2-1, with 10 bases identical to TRBD2. CDR3 size: 11 residues. CDR1 is SNHLY, CDR2 FYNNEI, per germline. V was pared by 4 bases and J by 14 bases, with 2 bases of the junction left unmatched. The CDR3 sequence is CASSGAGGEFF. DNA of the CDR3: TGTGCCAGCAGTGGAGCGGGGGGGGAGTTCTTC.

This clone came up many times. The chain carries TRBV20-1 and TRBJ1-6; 11 nucleotides align to TRBD1. This CDR3 contains 14 residues. V dropped 4 bases and J dropped 10; count of bases not matched to a gene: 6. Germline CDR1 and CDR2: DFQATT and SNEGSKA (reference sequence). The CDR3 DNA sequence: TGCAGTGCTACGGACAGGGGGCTCGAATCACCCCTCCACTTT. Encoded protein: CSATDRGLESPLHF.

This clone was detected many times. The chain combines TRBV4-1 with TRBJ1-1, with D hard to call. Trimming took off 6 bases at V and 2 bases at J, with 7 bases between the two ends. Germline CDR1 MGHRA, CDR2 YSYEKL. The CDR3 has 12 residues. CDR3 loop: CASRSPNTEAFF. CDR3 nucleotide sequence: TGCGCCAGCAGGTCCCCTAACACTGAAGCTTTCTTT.

V gene TRBV20-1 combines with J gene TRBJ2-3; the D gene is possibly TRBD2 (7 bases). The CDR3 contains 16 residues. The V end was cut by 5 bases, the J end by 8 bases, with 26 bases between. Germline V gives CDR1 DFQATT, CDR2 SNEGSKA (reference sequence). In DNA form, the CDR3 reads TGCAGTGCTCCGGGGGGCCGGACACAGGGACTGTGTACGCAGTATTTT. Translated: CSAPGGRTQGLCTQYF.

The V call is TRBV20-1, the J call TRBJ2-7, with TRBD2 matching over 10 bases. The germline CDR1 and CDR2 sequences are DFQATT and SNEGSKA (reference sequence). This CDR3 contains 16 residues. As DNA, the CDR3 is TGCACTGGTATAGCTGGCAAGCGGGGGGGCAACGACGAGCAGTACTTC. It codes for CTGIAGKRGGNDEQYF.

In its sample, this clone was seen many times. V gene TRBV11-2 combines with J gene TRBJ1-3; D remains unclear. Germline CDR1 is SGHAT and CDR2 is FQNNGV. V lost 2 bases to trimming and J lost 3 bases, with 14 bases between them. The CDR3 loop spans 16 amino acids. The CDR3: CASSLFTVIYGNTIYF. The CDR3 coding sequence is TGTGCCAGCAGCTTATTCACAGTGATCTATGGAAACACCATATATTTT. Filled out from reference TRBV11-2 and TRBJ1-3, the complete variable domain reads EAGVAQSPRYKIIEKRQSVAFWCNPISGHATLYWYQQILGQGPKLLIQFQNNGVVDDSQLPKDRFSAERLKGVDSTLKIQPAKLEDSAVYLCASSLFTVIYGNTIYFGEGSWLTVV.

A note on this clone: A read error may explain this, as a much larger clone is one base away. The chain has TRBV6-1 and TRBJ2-7; 8 bases map to TRBD2. CDR1 and CDR2 from the germline V gene are MNHNS and SASEGT. The length of the CDR3 is 16 residues. CDR3 nucleotide sequence: TGTGACAGCAGTCGTGGGTCGGGAGGGAAGCCCTACGAGCAGTACTTC. Translation gives CDSSRGSGGKPYEQYF.

This clone was counted at least ten times. Other DNA sequences in the same sample also yield this CDR3. The chain links TRBV18 to TRBJ2-2; 7 bases map to TRBD1. Germline V gives CDR1 KGHSH, CDR2 LQKENI. The CDR3 is 15 amino acids. Trimming at V came to 2 bases and at J to 2 bases, leaving 2 bases not matched to a gene. CDR3 protein: CASSPGTANTGELFF. The CDR3 coding sequence is TGTGCCAGCTCACCAGGGACAGCAAACACCGGGGAGCTGTTTTTT.

The sample holds many counts of this clone. The chain has TRBV30 and TRBJ1-1; D not resolved. The CDR3 runs 11 residues. The germline V and J ends were trimmed by 2 bases and 4 bases, with 5 bases remaining between them. From germline, CDR1 is GTSNPN and CDR2 SVGIG (reference sequence). Written as DNA, the CDR3 is TGTGCCTGGAGTACTAGCACTGAAGCTTTCTTT. Encoded protein: CAWSTSTEAFF.

Regarding this clone: Relative to the germline gene, one junction end is altered; a read error may explain this. V gene TRBV5-1 combines with J gene TRBJ1-2, with D perhaps matching TRBD1 (5 bases). CDR3 size: 13 residues. Per germline, CDR1 SGHRS and CDR2 YFSETQ. In DNA, the CDR3 is TGCGCCAGCAGCATGGCGGGGGACTATTGCTACACCTTC. Translating it yields CASSMAGDYCYTF.

This clone was observed many times. The chain recombines TRBV12-3 or TRBV12-4 with TRBJ2-3, with a weak D call TRBD1 (5 bases). The CDR3 sequence is 12 residues long. The ends were cut back, 1 base at V and 11 bases at J, with 10 bases in the middle. CDR3 loop: CASSLGRDEQYF. For the CDR3, the DNA is TGTGCCAGCAGTTTAGGCAGGGATGAGCAGTATTTT.